This T cell receptor beta chain is from a study of blood T cell repertoires in COVID-19. About the study: From the United States, Italy and Spain came samples of acute and convalescent COVID-19. In each case, the material was cDNA or gDNA derived from T cells, B-cell-depleted T cells, or PBMCs.

Germline assignment: CDR1 MDHEN and CDR2 SYDVKM. V lost 3 bases to trimming and J lost 0 bases, with 14 bases between them. The CDR3 contains 16 residues. In the original analysis: Estimation of nucleated cell counts relied on the amplification of reference gene primers. Profiling relied on immunoSEQ multiplex PCR, and the TCRdb table lists in-frame clones only, not all of them. V, J and clone size reflect that table, while D and trimming were determined from the DNA. The sample has 25,000 to 35,000 clones, roughly 84% seen once. The sequencing sample was made of peripheral blood. The source of this sequence is a man between 65 and 80 years old with active COVID-19. J is TRBJ2-5 and V is TRBV28; no firm D call. This CDR3 is CASSFGHSPYQETQYF. CDR3 bases: TGTGCCAGCAGTTTTGGGCACAGCCCGTACCAAGAGACCCAGTACTTC.